This note documents a single TCR beta chain sequence. The table came from immunoSEQ multiplex PCR; TCRdb's copy has only in-frame clones and leaves some out. The sample gives around 120,000 clones, about nine tenths of which show up once; 1.5% to 2% is in the top ten. V was pared by 9 bases and J by 6 bases, with 12 bases of the junction left unmatched. The CDR3 has 14 residues. From germline, CDR1 is SGDLS and CDR2 YYNGEE. This record comes from a study of cytomegalovirus exposure and HLA in healthy donors. Sequencing was performed on PBMCs. The origin of this receptor is a man younger than 30 in good health and CMV-seronegative. V gene TRBV9 combines with J gene TRBJ2-3, with 8 bases matching TRBD2. CDR3 protein: CATRAGVMVDTQYF. The CDR3 nucleotides read TGTGCCACCCGAGCGGGAGTAATGGTGGATACGCAGTATTTT.